The rows below give T cell receptor beta chains drawn from one sample of a study of graft-versus-host responses after intestinal transplantation. Only in-frame clones appear in the TCRdb table, and some are missing; sequencing was by immunoSEQ multiplex PCR. The table lists approximately 99,000 clones, less than 95% of them singletons. No antigens are known for them. Sequencing used unstimulated CD8+ T cells sorted from spleen or lymph node cells, obtained before transplant. The receptor set was obtained from a human donor who was the organ donor for an intestinal transplant. Each CDR3 is given with its conserved first and last residue. A D gene is named only where the DNA matches it firmly. Clone size, where shown, is once, few, many, or a class for clones that have expanded.

j_call clone_size v_call d_call cdr3_nt cdr3_aa
TRBJ2-1 - TRBV30 TRBD1 TGTGCCTGGAGCGCCGGGACAGGGACCCATGAGCAGTTCTTC CAWSAGTGTHEQFF
TRBJ2-7 - TRBV18 TRBD2 TGTGCCAGCTCACCACCTGGGTCCACTAGCGGGACGTACGAGCAGTACTTC CASSPPGSTSGTYEQYF
TRBJ2-3 - TRBV9 TRBD2 TGTGCCAGCAGCGCGACTAGCGGGGGGGCGGGCACAGATACGCAGTATTTT CASSATSGGAGTDTQYF
TRBJ1-2 once TRBV2 TRBD1 TGTGCCAGAGAGGGCAGGGGGCGTTTCTATGGCTACACCTTC CAREGRGRFYGYTF
TRBJ2-7 few TRBV7-8 TRBD2 TGTGCCAGCAGCTTTTACGGACTAGCGTCCTACGAGCAGTACTTC CASSFYGLASYEQYF
TRBJ1-1 - TRBV27 - TGTGCCAGCAGTTTGCACAGACCCGAGGCTTTCTTT CASSLHRPEAFF
TRBJ2-7 - TRBV4-1 TRBD2 TGCGCCAGCAGCCAAGAGGGGGGGGGTTGGTACGAGCAGTACTTC CASSQEGGGWYEQYF
TRBJ1-3 - TRBV11-2 TRBD1 TGTGCCAGCAGCTCGCGGACAGGGCCTGGAAACACCATATATTTT CASSSRTGPGNTIYF
TRBJ1-2 - TRBV6-1 - TGTGCCAGCAGTGGATCTTACAGCTTCTATGGCTACACCTTC CASSGSYSFYGYTF
TRBJ2-7 - TRBV2 TRBD2 TGTGCCAGCAGCTCATCGGGGACTACAGCCTACGAGCAGTACTTC CASSSSGTTAYEQYF
TRBJ1-2 - TRBV2 - TGTGCCAGCAGGACTCTCTATGGCTACACCTTC CASRTLYGYTF
TRBJ2-7 - TRBV15 - TGTGCCACCAGCAGAGACCAGTGGAGAGGGATCGGGGAGCAGTACTTC CATSRDQWRGIGEQYF
TRBJ2-7 once TRBV19 TRBD1 TGTGCCAGTGCACCGGGACAGGGGTGGTACGAGCAGTACTTC CASAPGQGWYEQYF
TRBJ1-1 - TRBV5-1 - TGCGCCAGCAGCTTGCGGGGGAATGAAGCTTTCTTT CASSLRGNEAFF
TRBJ1-2 - TRBV29-1 - TGCAGCGTTTCGGACAGATCCTATGGCTACACCTTC CSVSDRSYGYTF
TRBJ2-5 - TRBV28 - TGTGCCAGCAGTTTAGGCGGAGGGTACCAAGAGACCCAGTACTTC CASSLGGGYQETQYF
TRBJ1-6 - TRBV21-1 - TGTGCCAGCAGCGGGGGGACGGAGAGCTCCTATAATTCACCCCTCCACTTT CASSGGTESSYNSPLHF
TRBJ2-7 - TRBV19 - TGTGCCAGTAGTATAGATACTACCTACGAGCAGTACTTC CASSIDTTYEQYF
TRBJ2-3 - TRBV7-2 - TGTGCCAGCAGCTTGTATGCGGATACGCAGTATTTT CASSLYADTQYF
TRBJ1-4 - TRBV5-1 TRBD1 TGCGCCAGCAGCCCGGACCTTACAGGGGGGAATGAAAAACTGTTTTTT CASSPDLTGGNEKLFF
TRBJ2-7 - TRBV19 - TGTGCCACCGCAGGGGACGGGACCTACGAGCAGTACTTC CATAGDGTYEQYF
TRBJ2-3 once TRBV20-1 - TGCAGTGCCTCCGGTGATACGCAGTATTTT CSASGDTQYF
TRBJ2-1 - TRBV30 - TGTGCCTGGAGTAAGTGGGAGATGGATGAGCAGTTCTTC CAWSKWEMDEQFF
TRBJ2-7 - TRBV15 TRBD2 TGTGCCACCAGAGGAGCGGGAGGGGTCGAGCAGTACTTC CATRGAGGVEQYF
TRBJ1-1 - TRBV19 TRBD1 TGTGCCAGTAGTATCTGGGACAGGGAGACTGAAGCTTTCTTT CASSIWDRETEAFF
TRBJ2-7 - TRBV29-1 - TGCAGCGTTGAAGATGCGACAGGTTTCCCCTACGAGCAGTACTTC CSVEDATGFPYEQYF
TRBJ2-1 - TRBV15 - TGTGCCACCAGCCAGGGTCCAGTGGGGGCCGGCAATGAGCAGTTCTTC CATSQGPVGAGNEQFF
TRBJ2-7 - TRBV11-3 TRBD2 TGTGCCAGCAGCCCGGCGGGGGGGCCCTACGAGCAGTACTTC CASSPAGGPYEQYF
TRBJ1-2 - TRBV11-2 - TGTGCCAGCAGCTTAGATCACAGGTTCCATGGCTACACCTTC CASSLDHRFHGYTF
TRBJ2-3 - TRBV7-9 TRBD1 TGTGCCAGCAGGACTGGGACAGGGGTTACAGATACGCAGTATTTT CASRTGTGVTDTQYF
TRBJ1-2 - TRBV27 TRBD1 TGTGCCAGCAGTGGGGGACAGGAGACTAACTATGGCTACACCTTC CASSGGQETNYGYTF
TRBJ2-7 - TRBV28 - TGTGCCAGCCTTGCGGAGGGGATCTCCTACGAGCAGTACTTC CASLAEGISYEQYF
TRBJ2-2 - TRBV12-5 - TGTGCTAGTGGTTTAGAGGGAAACACCGGGGAGCTGTTTTTT CASGLEGNTGELFF
TRBJ2-7 - TRBV15 - TGTGCCACCAGCAGAGCGGTTCAGTCGGGATTCCACGAGCAGTACTTC CATSRAVQSGFHEQYF
TRBJ2-7 - TRBV30 - TGTGCCTGGAGTAAACAGGCCGATGGCGAGCAGTACTTC CAWSKQADGEQYF
TRBJ2-3 - TRBV6-1 - TGTGCCATCGAATCCCCGCGGGGCACAGATATGCAGTATTTT CAIESPRGTDMQYF
TRBJ2-7 - TRBV9 TRBD1 TGTGCCAGCAGCGGCCGACAGGGGACCTACGAGCAGTACTTC CASSGRQGTYEQYF
TRBJ1-4 - TRBV27 - TGTGCCAGCAGTCTAACAGGGTGGGCAACTAATGAAAAACTGTTTTTT CASSLTGWATNEKLFF
TRBJ1-1 - TRBV21-1 - TGTGCCAGCAGCCCCAAGACAGAAGTAGAAGCTTTCTTT CASSPKTEVEAFF
TRBJ1-3 - TRBV4-1 - TGCGCCAGCAGCCAAGAGCCCAGGGCGACTAACACCATATATTTT CASSQEPRATNTIYF
TRBJ2-1 once TRBV7-8 TRBD2 TGTGCCAGCAGCCCCACGGGGGGGTTCTACAATGAGCAGTTCTTC CASSPTGGFYNEQFF
TRBJ2-5 - TRBV2 - TGTGCCAGCAGTGAAGTTCAGGGGCAAGAGACCCAGTACTTC CASSEVQGQETQYF
TRBJ2-1 - TRBV27 TRBD1 TGTGCCAGCAGTTACACCGGGACAGGGTACAATGAGCAGTTCTTC CASSYTGTGYNEQFF
TRBJ2-3 - TRBV6-5 TRBD1 TGTGCCAGGGACAGGGGTAGCACAGATACGCAGTATTTT CARDRGSTDTQYF
TRBJ2-3 - TRBV19 TRBD1 TGTGCCAGTAGTATGCACCCGACAGGGGGCTTCACAGATACGCAGTATTTT CASSMHPTGGFTDTQYF